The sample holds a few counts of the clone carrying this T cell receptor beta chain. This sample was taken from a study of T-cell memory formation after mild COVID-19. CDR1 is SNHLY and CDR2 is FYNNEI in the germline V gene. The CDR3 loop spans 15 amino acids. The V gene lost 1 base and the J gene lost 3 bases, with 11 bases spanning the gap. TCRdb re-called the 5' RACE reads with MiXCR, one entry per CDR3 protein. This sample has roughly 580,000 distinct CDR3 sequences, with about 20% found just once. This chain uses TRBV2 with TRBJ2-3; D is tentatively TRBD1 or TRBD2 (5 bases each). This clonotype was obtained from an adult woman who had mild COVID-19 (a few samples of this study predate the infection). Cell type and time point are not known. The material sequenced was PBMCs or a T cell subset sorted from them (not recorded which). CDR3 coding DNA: TGTGCCAGCAGTGAAGGGGGGACGATAACAGATACGCAGTATTTT. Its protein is CASSEGGTITDTQYF.